This TCR beta chain originates from a study of control samples from healthy donors and cancer patients. Assay used: immunoSEQ multiplex PCR; TCRdb lists only in-frame clones, some missing. The data show around 140,000 clones, around nine tenths seen once. This receptor was taken from a man in his forties or fifties with head and neck cancer. Sequencing was done on a sample of PBMCs.

CDR3 in DNA: TGTGCCAGCAGTGAAGTGGGGGTCGGGGAGCAGTACTTC. Its translation: CASSEVGVGEQYF. This chain uses TRBV6-1 with TRBJ2-7; D might be TRBD1 or TRBD2, each matching 5 bases. V was clipped by 1 base and J by 7 bases, with 11 bases between them. The CDR3 loop spans 13 amino acids. Germline assignment: CDR1 MNHNS and CDR2 SASEGT.